The clone carrying this T cell receptor (beta chain) was counted only a few times. Antigen specificity is unknown. Healthy Caucasians provided all donations. This sample is part of a study of identical twins. Study-level results: Weaker excess twin sharing was seen among beta out-of-frame sequences. A cross-sectional statistical analysis, not follow-up of the same donors, supported the conclusions.

The CDR3 length is 14 residues. V trimming: 3 bases; J trimming: 1 base; junction bases outside the gene matches: 1. Each CDR3 protein is one row after TCRdb ran MiXCR on the 5' RACE reads. Of 700,000 or so distinct CDR3 sequences in the sample, around 20% were seen once. Separately, the same data were catalogued under a study of T cells expressing NK-cell markers. That paper notes: Beta-chain profiling covered CD3+CD56+NKG2C+, CD3+CD56+NKG2C- and CD3+CD56-NKG2C+ sorted subsets.

Sequenced material: PBMCs. This sequence originates from a woman aged 18 to 35 in good health. The J gene is TRBJ2-5, the V gene TRBV12-3 or TRBV12-4; TRBD2 matches 8 bases. The CDR3 DNA follows: TGTGCCAGCAGTTTCGCGGGAGGCCAAGAGACCCAGTACTTC. Encoded protein: CASSFAGGQETQYF.